A single sample gave rise to the 5 T cell receptor beta chains below, sequenced in a study of breast tumors, draining lymph nodes, adjacent tissues. Breast cancer patients provided tissue from their axillary draining lymph nodes. TCRdb used MiXCR to reprocess the multiplex PCR reads, holding one entry per CDR3 protein. There are around 190,000 distinct CDR3 sequences in the sample; about 30% occur only once, and over 3.5% lies in the top ten. The specimen sequenced was axillary lymph node tissue. The receptors were gathered from a female donor with breast cancer. Some clones in this sample may be carry-over from other donors' samples.

This clonotype has at least ten counts. The chain recombines TRBV2 with TRBJ2-7; D is perhaps TRBD2 (6 bases). The CDR3 sequence is 16 residues long. Per the germline V gene, CDR1 is SNHLY and CDR2 is FYNNEI. V was shortened by 4 bases and J by 0 bases, with 16 bases between the two germline ends. The CDR3 DNA follows: TGTGCCAGCAGTGCCCCTCCTAGCGTGAGCTCCTACGAGCAGTACTTC. Translation gives CASSAPPSVSSYEQYF.

The sample holds a few counts of this clonotype. The chain has TRBV13 and TRBJ2-1; D possibly corresponds to TRBD2 (6 bases). The CDR3 has 15 residues. Looked up from germline, CDR1 is PRHDT and CDR2 is FYEKMQ (reference sequence). Trimming cost V 5 bases and J 7 bases, with 18 bases left between them. CDR3: CASSPSVGGSNEQFF. DNA for the CDR3: TGTGCCAGCAGCCCCTCCGTGGGGGGTTCTAATGAGCAGTTCTTC.

The gene calls are TRBV2 and TRBJ2-2; weak D call: TRBD1 (6 bases). The CDR3 spans 15 residues. Germline loops: CDR1 SNHLY, CDR2 FYNNEI. Trimming left V 7 bases short and J 0 bases short, with 12 bases between. This CDR3 reads CASNHGQTNTGELFF. CDR3 bases: TGTGCCAGCAACCACGGACAGACGAACACCGGGGAGCTGTTTTTT.

This clonotype appeared many times. The chain's CDR3 is CASSTGGSNQPQHF. In DNA, the CDR3 is TGTGCCAGCAGCACGGGGGGTAGCAATCAGCCCCAGCATTTT. The chain carries TRBV7-8 and TRBJ1-5; D perhaps matches TRBD1 (5 bases). The CDR3 is 14 residues long. The V and J ends lost 5 bases and 0 bases respectively, with 8 bases between them. Germline V gene sequence: CDR1 SGHVS, CDR2 FQNEAQ.

This clonotype has only a few counts. The chain employs TRBV27 and TRBJ2-1; D uncertain. The CDR3 loop spans 15 amino acids. Per the germline V gene, CDR1 is MNHEY and CDR2 is SMNVEV (reference sequence). V was clipped by 0 bases and J by 5 bases, with 11 bases between them. CDR3 coding DNA: TGTGCCAGCAGTTTATCAGGCCCTCTGCACAATGAGCAGTTCTTC. This codes for CASSLSGPLHNEQFF.